The rows below give T cell receptor beta chains drawn from one sample of a study of T cell repertoires and HLA-DP antigens. Assay: immunoSEQ multiplex PCR; the TCRdb copy retains only in-frame clones and omits some. The sample includes around 70,000 clones, around 80% of them seen just once. Their antigen targets remain unknown. The specimen was CD4+ T cells from PBMCs. The origin of the receptors is a man aged 60 to 75 in good health and CMV-seronegative. The CDR3 runs from the conserved cysteine through the conserved F or W. Fields, in order: V gene, J gene, CDR3 protein.

v_gene: TRBV7-2
j_gene: TRBJ1-4
CDR3aa: CASSLAHLGGSLFF

v_gene: TRBV5-4
j_gene: TRBJ2-1
CDR3aa: CASTPDRGSYNEQFF

v_gene: TRBV14
j_gene: TRBJ1-3
CDR3aa: CASSPFTTVGNTIYF

v_gene: TRBV5-1
j_gene: TRBJ2-3
CDR3aa: CASSLGGYTDTQYF

v_gene: TRBV10-3
j_gene: TRBJ1-5
CDR3aa: CAISVDSNQPQHF

v_gene: TRBV7-2
j_gene: TRBJ1-2
CDR3aa: CASRHNVWTTNYGYTF

v_gene: TRBV30
j_gene: TRBJ1-2
CDR3aa: CAWRPRQVLNLYGYTF

v_gene: TRBV18
j_gene: TRBJ1-1
CDR3aa: CASSRQERNTEAFF

v_gene: TRBV11-2
j_gene: TRBJ1-2
CDR3aa: CASSFDTNFYGYTF

v_gene: TRBV30
j_gene: TRBJ1-1
CDR3aa: CAWSPLSGGVRPEAFF

v_gene: TRBV5-5
j_gene: TRBJ2-1
CDR3aa: CASNTPGQGAYEQFF

v_gene: TRBV5-1
j_gene: TRBJ1-1
CDR3aa: CASSQRQGRNTEAFF

v_gene: TRBV7-9
j_gene: TRBJ1-6
CDR3aa: CASSPGTGRFRWWDSPLHF

v_gene: TRBV6-6
j_gene: TRBJ1-1
CDR3aa: CASIATGKRGEAFF

v_gene: TRBV6-5
j_gene: TRBJ1-2
CDR3aa: CASRPGQGYGYTF

v_gene: TRBV6-1
j_gene: TRBJ2-1
CDR3aa: CASSVVREQFF

v_gene: TRBV10-3
j_gene: TRBJ1-2
CDR3aa: CAISGGQGAYGYTF

v_gene: TRBV25-1
j_gene: TRBJ1-2
CDR3aa: CASSEYTPELYGYTF

v_gene: TRBV7-8
j_gene: TRBJ2-5
CDR3aa: CASSLDAGISGETQYF

v_gene: TRBV9
j_gene: TRBJ1-4
CDR3aa: CASSPTRGNEKLFF

v_gene: TRBV30
j_gene: TRBJ2-4
CDR3aa: CAWRQDSNKNIQYF

v_gene: TRBV30
j_gene: TRBJ1-5
CDR3aa: CAWSTGTGVVSNQPQHF

v_gene: TRBV9
j_gene: TRBJ1-4
CDR3aa: CASSVGVANEKLFF

v_gene: TRBV19
j_gene: TRBJ1-2
CDR3aa: CASSKQGNYGYTF

v_gene: TRBV4-2
j_gene: TRBJ2-1
CDR3aa: CASSMTGGRNEQFF

v_gene: TRBV7-2
j_gene: TRBJ1-2
CDR3aa: CASSLEGRGESGYTF

v_gene: TRBV11-2
j_gene: TRBJ1-1
CDR3aa: CVSSPRFGGDTEAFF

v_gene: TRBV19
j_gene: TRBJ2-4
CDR3aa: CASSSFDGHSAKNIQYF

v_gene: TRBV29-1
j_gene: TRBJ2-3
CDR3aa: CSVEKERITGRTDTQYF

v_gene: TRBV6-5
j_gene: TRBJ2-7
CDR3aa: CASSTREGEAYEQYF

v_gene: TRBV7-9
j_gene: TRBJ1-3
CDR3aa: CASSWMTGSSGNTIYF

v_gene: TRBV13
j_gene: TRBJ1-2
CDR3aa: CASSPTGTGGSYTF

v_gene: TRBV7-3
j_gene: TRBJ2-3
CDR3aa: CASSPGLAGVRDTQYF

v_gene: TRBV6-5
j_gene: TRBJ2-7
CDR3aa: CASSGATYEQYF

v_gene: TRBV10-3
j_gene: TRBJ2-1
CDR3aa: CAIGGSEEQFF

v_gene: TRBV9
j_gene: TRBJ2-5
CDR3aa: CASSAESWAGQETQYF

v_gene: TRBV4-1
j_gene: TRBJ2-1
CDR3aa: CASSIEGVRGNEQFF

v_gene: TRBV30
j_gene: TRBJ1-3
CDR3aa: CAWSPSGNTIYF

v_gene: TRBV18
j_gene: TRBJ2-5
CDR3aa: CASSPLAGGPMETQYF

v_gene: TRBV15
j_gene: TRBJ2-1
CDR3aa: CATSRDRQGTVSYNEQFF

v_gene: TRBV10-1
j_gene: TRBJ1-1
CDR3aa: CASSESLQGGEAFF

v_gene: TRBV6-1
j_gene: TRBJ2-1
CDR3aa: CASSRGAGTNEQFF

v_gene: TRBV11-2
j_gene: TRBJ2-3
CDR3aa: CASSPGQGLTDTQYF

v_gene: TRBV30
j_gene: TRBJ1-5
CDR3aa: CAWSVRDNQPQHF

v_gene: TRBV28
j_gene: TRBJ1-1
CDR3aa: CASSQNRVSNTEAFF

v_gene: TRBV4-1
j_gene: TRBJ2-1
CDR3aa: CASSPIGPTYNEQFF

v_gene: TRBV19
j_gene: TRBJ1-4
CDR3aa: CASSIDHPPGTVGEKLFF

v_gene: TRBV19
j_gene: TRBJ2-5
CDR3aa: CASSPGGLAGGETQYF

v_gene: TRBV7-2
j_gene: TRBJ2-1
CDR3aa: CASSLVRASGRNNEQFF

v_gene: TRBV6-6
j_gene: TRBJ2-7
CDR3aa: CASSYGQYYEQYF

v_gene: TRBV9
j_gene: TRBJ2-2
CDR3aa: CASNTGNTGELFF

v_gene: TRBV2
j_gene: TRBJ2-5
CDR3aa: CASSGGTGKETQYF

v_gene: TRBV7-8
j_gene: TRBJ2-7
CDR3aa: CASSFTGASSYEQYF

v_gene: TRBV7-9
j_gene: TRBJ1-2
CDR3aa: CASSLGGGTDYGYTF